The next 32 T cell receptor beta chains were all read from a single sample in a study of prognosis after radiotherapy for stage I lung cancer. Two-round multiplex PCR on genomic DNA was the method by which TCR beta CDR3 was amplified. Gene-specific primers for each TRBV and TRBJ gene drove first-round PCR. TCRdb recomputed calls from the multiplex PCR reads with MiXCR, one row per CDR3 protein. The data contain roughly 24,000 distinct CDR3 sequences, roughly 41% of them singletons. Sequencing was performed on PBMCs, taken before or after stereotactic body radiation therapy (not recorded which). The receptors were sampled from a donor over 45 with non-small cell lung cancer.

As for this clonotype: A much bigger clone sits one base away, suggesting this may be a read error. The chain recombines TRBV5-1 with TRBJ2-5, with D uncertain. Germline CDR1 is SGHRS and CDR2 is YFSETQ. The ends were cut back, 4 bases at V and 0 bases at J, with 13 bases in the middle. The CDR3 covers 15 residues. CDR3 amino acids: CASSPGVNYQETQYF. The CDR3 DNA reads TGCGCCAGCAGCCCCGGTGTGAACTACCAAGAGACCCAGTACTTC.

A note on this clonotype: This could be a read error, since a much larger clone is one nucleotide away. The V and J genes are TRBV6-5 and TRBJ2-5; D ambiguous. The CDR3 is made up of 15 amino acids. V was cut by 4 bases and J by 1 base, with 13 bases left in between. The V gene's germline CDR1 is MNHEY and CDR2 SVGAGI. CDR3 loop: CASSWSTIAQETQYF. In DNA, the CDR3 is TGTGCCAGCAGTTGGTCTACTATCGCCCAAGAGACCCAGTACTTC.

This chain joins TRBV20-1 and TRBJ2-5; TRBD2 is a possible D gene (6 bases). The CDR3 sequence is 14 residues long. The ends were cut back, 3 bases at V and 5 bases at J, with 16 bases in the middle. CDR1 is DFQATT and CDR2 is SNEGSKA in the germline V gene (reference sequence). Written as DNA, the CDR3 is TGCAGTGCTAGGCTGGAGGGCCTCTTGGAGACCCAGTACTTC. Its protein is CSARLEGLLETQYF.

By sample share, this clonotype is medium-sized. V usage is TRBV24-1 and J usage is TRBJ1-2, with D possibly matching TRBD1 (6 bases). CDR3 length: 14 amino acids. Looked up from germline, CDR1 is KGHDR and CDR2 is SFDVKD. V was shortened by 4 bases and J by 2 bases, with 10 bases between the two germline ends. CDR3 coding DNA: TGTGCCACCAGTGACTGGGACATGAACTATGGCTACACCTTC. Residues: CATSDWDMNYGYTF.

The CDR3 spells CASTPEASEYYGYTF. CDR3 nucleotide sequence: TGTGCCAGTACTCCCGAGGCTTCAGAATACTATGGCTACACCTTC. The chain recombines TRBV19 with TRBJ1-2; D uncertain. The germline CDR1 and CDR2 sequences are LNHDA and SQIVND (reference sequence). The V and J ends lost 7 bases and 3 bases respectively, with 18 bases between them. The CDR3 runs 15 residues.

This clonotype turned up a few times. This chain joins TRBV20-1 and TRBJ2-5, with 12 bases lining up with TRBD2. Trimming removed 7 bases from V and 1 base from J; junction bases left unmatched: 10. From germline, CDR1 is DFQATT and CDR2 SNEGSKA (reference sequence). The CDR3 runs 16 residues. CDR3 amino acids: CSVSRASGRAQETQYF. For the CDR3, the DNA is TGCAGTGTTTCCCGAGCTAGCGGGAGGGCCCAAGAGACCCAGTACTTC.

The rearrangement uses TRBV5-1 and TRBJ2-3; 11 bases map to TRBD2. V trimming: 1 base; J trimming: 5 bases; junction bases outside the gene matches: 3. There are 15 residues in the CDR3. The germline V gene has CDR1 SGHRS and CDR2 YFSETQ. CDR3 region: CASSLTSGRLDTQYF. The DNA of the CDR3 is TGCGCCAGCAGCTTGACTAGCGGGAGATTAGATACGCAGTATTTT.

The chain is built from TRBV5-1 and TRBJ2-7, with a tentative D call TRBD1 (5 bases). CDR3 length equals 15 residues. The germline V gene encodes CDR1 SGHRS and CDR2 YFSETQ. The V end was cut by 0 bases, the J end by 3 bases, with 13 bases between. DNA for the CDR3: TGCGCCAGCAGCTTGGGAAGTCGGACATTCTACGAGCAGTACTTC. Its protein product is CASSLGSRTFYEQYF.

In regard to this clonotype: A far larger clone is one base from this, pointing to a likely read error. The gene calls are TRBV7-9 and TRBJ2-7; D unresolved. Between the trimmed V and J ends, which lost 7 bases and 0 bases, there was a span of 7 bases. The CDR3 sequence is 12 residues long. Per the germline V gene, CDR1 is SEHNR and CDR2 is FQNEAQ (reference sequence). CDR3 amino acids: CASMGSSYEQYF. For the CDR3, the DNA is TGTGCCAGCATGGGCAGCTCCTACGAGCAGTACTTC.

This clonotype was counted at least ten times. The V gene is TRBV3-1, the J gene TRBJ1-6; TRBD1 matches at 7 bases. Germline V CDR1 and CDR2: LGHDT, YNNKEL (reference sequence). V shed 3 bases, J shed 9 bases, and the junction held 8 bases outside the gene matches. CDR3 length equals 15 residues. CDR3 in DNA: TGTGCCAGCAGCCAGAGGACAGGCGGGAGTTCACCCCTCCACTTT. It codes for CASSQRTGGSSPLHF.

Remarks on this clonotype: The likely explanation is a read error, given a far larger clone one base away. V gene TRBV6-5 combines with J gene TRBJ2-7; D is uncertain. This CDR3 is built from 12 residues. Trimming shortened V by 10 bases and J by 3 bases, and 13 bases separated the two germline ends. Germline CDR1 MNHEY, CDR2 SVGAGI. In DNA, the CDR3 is TGTGCCATCCGTAGAGAGGTCTACGAGCAGTACTTC. It translates to CAIRREVYEQYF.

This clonotype was detected many times. The rearrangement joins TRBV28 to TRBJ2-3; perhaps TRBD2 as D (5 bases). CDR1 and CDR2 from the germline V gene are MDHEN and SYDVKM. There are 13 residues in the CDR3. V lost 6 bases and J lost 0, with 7 bases in between. The CDR3 spells CASSPSSTDTQYF. DNA of the CDR3: TGTGCCAGCAGCCCTAGCAGCACAGATACGCAGTATTTT. Together with reference TRBV28 and TRBJ2-3, the CDR3 gives the full variable domain: DVKVTQSSRYLVKRTGEKVFLECVQDMDHENMFWYRQDPGLGLRLIYFSYDVKMKEKGDIPEGYSVSREKKERFSLILESASTNQTSMYLCASSPSSTDTQYFGPGTRLTVL.

This clonotype was counted at least ten times. The chain couples TRBV25-1 to TRBJ1-1; a weak D match, TRBD1 (5 bases). Germline V gene sequence: CDR1 MGHDK, CDR2 SYGVNS. CDR3 length equals 14 residues. V shed 6 bases and J shed 1 base, with 12 bases lying between them. The CDR3 nucleotides are TGTGCCAGCAGCAAGGTGGGGGAGAACACTGAAGCTTTCTTT. It encodes CASSKVGENTEAFF.

This clonotype was counted many times. The J gene is TRBJ2-7, the V gene TRBV6-1, with 8 bases identical to TRBD1. CDR1 is MNHNS and CDR2 is SASEGT in the germline V gene. The V and J ends lost 8 bases and 2 bases, in that order; junction bases with no gene match: 2. This CDR3 contains 12 residues. CDR3 sequence: CASAQGAYEQYF. For the CDR3, the DNA is TGTGCCAGCGCACAGGGGGCCTACGAGCAGTACTTC.

This clonotype appeared many times. The rearrangement uses TRBV30 and TRBJ2-5; D might be TRBD1 (5 bases). The CDR3 totals 12 residues. The V gene lost 1 base and the J gene lost 9 bases, with 12 bases spanning the gap. The germline V gene has CDR1 GTSNPN and CDR2 SVGIG (reference sequence). The CDR3 spells CAWSATEGAQYF. CDR3 in DNA: TGTGCCTGGAGTGCCACCGAAGGGGCCCAGTACTTC.

With respect to this clonotype: A read error is possible here, since a much larger clone lies one base away. The V call is TRBV2, the J call TRBJ2-5; D is uncertain. This CDR3 region has 16 residues. Germline CDR1 SNHLY, CDR2 FYNNEI. The ends were cut back, 0 bases at V and 2 bases at J, with 13 bases in the middle. As DNA, the CDR3 is TGTGCCAGCAGTGAAGCGCTAGTTGGTAAGCAAGAGACCCAGTACTTC. This encodes CASSEALVGKQETQYF. The complete variable domain, with remaining parts taken from reference TRBV2 and TRBJ2-5, reads EPEVTQTPSHQVTQMGQEVILRCVPISNHLYFYWYRQILGQKVEFLVSFYNNEISEKSEIFDDQFSVERPDGSNFTLKIRSTKLEDSAMYFCASSEALVGKQETQYFGPGTRLLVL.

As concerns this clonotype: This may be a read error, as it is one base from a much larger clone. The chain uses TRBV6-1 and TRBJ1-3; no clear D. The germline V gene has CDR1 MNHNS and CDR2 SASEGT. Trimming removed 4 bases at V and 3 bases at J, with 16 bases between. This CDR3 is built from 16 residues. The CDR3 loop reads CASSVLRPQYGNTIYF. The CDR3 DNA follows: TGTGCCAGCAGTGTACTGCGGCCGCAATATGGAAACACCATATATTTT.

The rearrangement links TRBV19 to TRBJ1-1; TRBD1 matches at 9 bases. Germline V lookup: CDR1 LNHDA, CDR2 SQIVND (reference sequence). J gave up 1 base and V 6 bases, and 3 bases lay outside the gene matches. The CDR3 has 14 amino acids. Here the CDR3 reads CASRRTGENTEAFF. The CDR3 DNA is TGTGCCAGTAGGAGGACAGGGGAGAACACTGAAGCTTTCTTT.

This clonotype was detected many times. V and J are TRBV20-1 and TRBJ2-3; 7 bases map to TRBD1. From germline, CDR1 is DFQATT and CDR2 SNEGSKA (reference sequence). This CDR3 has 11 residues. The J segment lost 4 bases and the V segment lost 6 bases, leaving 1 base of the junction unmatched. CDR3 nucleotide sequence: TGCAGTGCCGGACAGGCAGATACGCAGTATTTT. Protein sequence: CSAGQADTQYF.

This clonotype was observed many times. The DNA of the CDR3 is TGTGCCAGCAGTACGGGAGTGGCGGGGACAGATACGCAGTATTTT. Protein: CASSTGVAGTDTQYF. The rearrangement links TRBV6-4 to TRBJ2-3; tentatively, D is TRBD2 (6 bases). V was trimmed by 5 bases and J by 3 bases, leaving 15 bases between them. The germline V gene encodes CDR1 MRHNA and CDR2 SNTAGT. The CDR3 has 15 residues.

The table lists this clonotype with a few counts. The chain couples TRBV4-3 to TRBJ2-4; tentative D call: TRBD2 (6 bases). The V and J ends lost 0 bases and 2 bases respectively, with 11 bases between them. Germline CDR1 LGHNA, CDR2 YSLEER. This CDR3 comprises 16 residues. The chain's CDR3 is CASSQDTGVTKNIQYF. In nucleotides, the CDR3 is TGCGCCAGCAGCCAAGATACGGGGGTTACCAAAAACATTCAGTACTTC.

Many counts were recorded for this clonotype. The chain recombines TRBV6-2 or TRBV6-3 with TRBJ1-2, with D unclear. CDR3 length equals 12 residues. The germline CDR1 and CDR2 sequences are MNHEY and SVGEGT. The germline V and J ends were trimmed by 7 bases and 6 bases, with 12 bases remaining between them. The DNA of the CDR3 is TGTGCCAGCAACCTACTCGGCGATGGCTACACCTTC. Its protein product is CASNLLGDGYTF.

This clonotype occurred many times. The gene calls are TRBV2 and TRBJ1-1, with D uncertain. Germline V gene lookup returns CDR1 SNHLY and CDR2 FYNNEI. The length of the CDR3 is 14 residues. V lost 6 bases to trimming and J lost 5 bases, with 16 bases between them. This CDR3 is CASSPPPARTEAFF. In DNA, the CDR3 is TGTGCCAGCAGCCCCCCCCCCGCGAGGACTGAAGCTTTCTTT. The whole variable domain, remainder taken from reference TRBV2 and TRBJ1-1, is EPEVTQTPSHQVTQMGQEVILRCVPISNHLYFYWYRQILGQKVEFLVSFYNNEISEKSEIFDDQFSVERPDGSNFTLKIRSTKLEDSAMYFCASSPPPARTEAFFGQGTRLTVV.

This clonotype was counted many times. This sequence joins TRBV3-1 and TRBJ2-3, with D maybe TRBD2 (6 bases). Germline CDR1 and CDR2: LGHDT and YNNKEL (reference sequence). Trimming took 1 base from V and 6 from J, leaving 14 bases between them. CDR3 length: 15 amino acids. The CDR3 here is CASSQVWAAGDTQYF. CDR3 nucleotides: TGTGCCAGCAGCCAAGTTTGGGCTGCGGGGGATACGCAGTATTTT.

This clonotype has a count of ten or more. The J gene is TRBJ1-5, the V gene TRBV20-1; D not resolved. The CDR3 has 13 residues. V shed 3 bases and J shed 7 bases, with 13 bases lying between them. Germline CDR1 is DFQATT and CDR2 is SNEGSKA (reference sequence). Written as DNA, the CDR3 is TGCAGTGCTAGTAAAGGGTTGGGCCAGCCCCAGCATTTT. Its protein product is CSASKGLGQPQHF.

This clonotype was counted many times. This sequence joins TRBV7-9 and TRBJ1-1; D may be TRBD1 (5 bases). The CDR3 contains 14 residues. Germline assignment: CDR1 SEHNR and CDR2 FQNEAQ (reference sequence). Trimming left V 1 base short and J 6 bases short, with 12 bases between. CDR3 sequence: CASSLGDGGAEAFF. The DNA for the CDR3 is TGTGCCAGCAGCTTAGGGGACGGCGGGGCTGAAGCTTTCTTT.

J is TRBJ1-2 and V is TRBV29-1; maybe TRBD1 (5 bases). Trimming removed 6 bases at V and 8 bases at J, with 16 bases between. This CDR3 spans 12 amino acids. CDR1 and CDR2 from the germline V gene are SQVTM and ANQGSEA. CDR3 loop: CSVRTWEDGYTF. CDR3 bases: TGCAGCGTAAGGACATGGGAGGACGGCTACACCTTC.

In this sample, this clonotype turned up many times. The chain combines TRBV3-1 with TRBJ2-2, with D perhaps TRBD2 (6 bases). CDR3 length: 15 amino acids. V was shortened by 4 bases and J by 5 bases, with 14 bases between the two germline ends. Germline values: CDR1 LGHDT, CDR2 YNNKEL (reference sequence). CDR3 sequence reads: CASSRRGVGTGELFF. CDR3 sequence (DNA): TGTGCCAGCAGCCGGAGGGGAGTAGGGACCGGGGAGCTGTTTTTT.

The rearrangement uses TRBV18 and TRBJ2-5; TRBD1 matches 10 bases. V dropped 1 base and J dropped 4; count of bases not matched to a gene: 0. Germline V gene sequence: CDR1 KGHSH, CDR2 LQKENI. The CDR3 loop spans 14 amino acids. The CDR3 region has the DNA TGTGCCAGCTCACCACGGGACAGGGGAGAGACCCAGTACTTC. The encoded protein is CASSPRDRGETQYF. Based on the CDR3 plus reference TRBV18 and TRBJ2-5, the full variable domain is NAGVMQNPRHLVRRRGQEARLRCSPMKGHSHVYWYRQLPEEGLKFMVYLQKENIIDESGMPKERFSAEFPKEGPSILRIQQVVRGDSAAYFCASSPRDRGETQYFGPGTRLLVL.

Details on this clonotype: At one boundary the junction diverges from the germline segment, which might be a read error. The DNA for the CDR3 is TGTGCCAGCAGTTCTCGACAGGGATGGAAGCATTACTTC. This codes for CASSSRQGWKHYF. The chain uses TRBV12-3 or TRBV12-4 and TRBJ2-7; 7 positions match TRBD1. The CDR3 extends over 13 amino acids.

In its sample, this clonotype was seen many times. This chain connects TRBV6-5 to TRBJ1-2; 7 bases match TRBD1. This CDR3 comprises 15 residues. V shed 4 bases and J 0 bases; nucleotides not matched to a gene: 5. Germline lookup yields CDR1 MNHEY and CDR2 SVGAGI. In nucleotides, the CDR3 is TGTGCCAGCAGTTTCTACAGGGGAGCTAACTATGGCTACACCTTC. Translation gives CASSFYRGANYGYTF.

In the case of this clonotype: An end of the junction differs from the germline gene, which may be a read error. V is TRBV10-3 and J is TRBJ1-1; the match to TRBD1 covers 7 bases. Germline V gives CDR1 ENHRY, CDR2 SYGVKD. The CDR3 loop spans 14 amino acids. The CDR3 loop reads CAISEGDSNTEALF. The CDR3 DNA reads as TGTGCCATCAGTGAGGGGGACAGTAACACTGAAGCCTTATTT.